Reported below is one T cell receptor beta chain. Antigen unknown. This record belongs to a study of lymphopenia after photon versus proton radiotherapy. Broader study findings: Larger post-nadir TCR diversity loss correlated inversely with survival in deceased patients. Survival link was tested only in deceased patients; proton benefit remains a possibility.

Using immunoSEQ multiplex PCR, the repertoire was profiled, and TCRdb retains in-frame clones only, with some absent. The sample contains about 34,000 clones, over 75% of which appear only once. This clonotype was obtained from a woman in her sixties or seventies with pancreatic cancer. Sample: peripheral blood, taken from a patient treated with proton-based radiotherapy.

CDR3 residues: CASSPDRQNTEAFF. The CDR3 bases are TGTGCCAGCTCACCGGACAGGCAGAACACTGAAGCTTTCTTT. The rearrangement joins TRBV18 to TRBJ1-1; 7 nucleotides agree with TRBD1. The CDR3 sequence is 14 residues long. V trimming: 3 bases; J trimming: 1 base; junction bases outside the gene matches: 2. Germline loops: CDR1 KGHSH, CDR2 LQKENI.